This TCR beta chain was captured in a study of T cell changes during pregnancy in multiple sclerosis. Produced via immunoSEQ multiplex PCR; TCRdb's table is partial and in-frame only. Of more than 25,000 clones in the sample, roughly nine tenths were seen once. The CDR3 sequence is 17 residues long. Germline V gene data show CDR1 as SGDLS and CDR2 as YYNGEE. Unmatched junction bases numbered 13, after V lost 2 bases and J lost 8 bases. This receptor was identified in a female donor with multiple sclerosis, enrolled in a pregnancy study. Source: CD8+ T cells from peripheral blood mononuclear cells, taken in the third trimester of pregnancy. The gene calls are TRBV9 and TRBJ2-1; 10 bases map to TRBD1. DNA for the CDR3: TGTGCCAGCAGCGTCCTGCCCGACAGGGGGCAGGTTGATGAGCAGTTCTTC. Amino acid sequence: CASSVLPDRGQVDEQFF.